The 8 T cell receptor beta chains below all came from one sample that was sequenced in a study of beta chain features in type 1 diabetes. As every portion of the isolated RNA was reverse transcribed, the sequencing read expressed TCRB transcripts. Measured with immunoSEQ multiplex PCR; TCRdb has only the in-frame clones, and not every one. The sample carries 300,000 to 350,000 clones, approximately 14% recorded once. Sequenced material: central memory CD4+ T cells from blood. The receptors here all came from a man under 40 in good health.

This clone was seen a few times. The chain employs TRBV5-4 and TRBJ1-2; 7 bases line up with TRBD1. The CDR3 is made up of 14 amino acids. Germline V CDR1 and CDR2: SGHNT, YYREEE (reference sequence). V lost 6 bases and J lost 4; bases outside the gene matches: 9. This chain's CDR3 is CASTSGQVGYGYTF. CDR3 nucleotide sequence: TGTGCCAGCACCTCCGGACAGGTCGGCTATGGCTACACCTTC.

This clone was counted only a few times. V gene TRBV5-6 combines with J gene TRBJ1-1, with D possibly being TRBD1 (6 bases). V lost 5 bases to trimming and J lost 5 bases, with 13 bases between them. The CDR3 is 13 residues long. Germline V lookup: CDR1 SGHDT, CDR2 YYEEEE. The CDR3 region has the DNA TGTGCCAGCAGTTCCCGGGACATAACTGAAGCTTTCTTT. Translation: CASSSRDITEAFF.

This clone appeared many times. This chain joins TRBV7-8 and TRBJ1-2; weak D call: TRBD1 (6 bases). Between the trimmed V and J ends, which lost 0 bases and 8 bases, there was a span of 13 bases. CDR3 size: 14 residues. Germline lookup yields CDR1 SGHVS and CDR2 FQNEAQ. CDR3 protein: CASSLAVAGEGYTF. In DNA, the CDR3 is TGTGCCAGCAGCTTAGCGGTGGCAGGGGAGGGCTACACCTTC.

This chain joins TRBV7-9 and TRBJ1-2; 8 positions match TRBD1. V lost 5 bases to trimming and J lost 7 bases; unmatched junction nucleotides: 6. The CDR3 extends over 13 amino acids. The V gene's germline CDR1 is SEHNR and CDR2 FQNEAQ (reference sequence). CDR3 protein: CASSDDRGGGYTF. CDR3 nucleotides: TGTGCCAGCAGCGACGACAGGGGAGGTGGCTACACCTTC.

The chain employs TRBV7-7 and TRBJ2-2; weak D call: TRBD2 (7 bases). CDR1 is SSHAT and CDR2 is FNYEAQ in the germline V gene (reference sequence). The V end lost 7 bases, the J end lost 4 bases, and 16 bases lay between the germline ends. There are 15 residues in the CDR3. The CDR3 sequence is CASTQGGVGTGELFF. CDR3 sequence (DNA): TGTGCCAGCACCCAAGGGGGGGTTGGCACCGGGGAGCTGTTTTTT. The whole variable domain, remainder taken from reference TRBV7-7 and TRBJ2-2, is GAGVSQSPRYKVTKRGQDVTLRCDPISSHATLYWYQQALGQGPEFLTYFNYEAQPDKSGLPSDRFSAERPEGSISTLTIQRTEQRDSAMYRCASTQGGVGTGELFFGEGSRLTVL.

The V and J genes are TRBV7-2 and TRBJ2-4; D gene uncertain. CDR1 and CDR2 from the germline V gene are SGHTA and FQGNSA. The CDR3 runs to 14 residues. V was clipped by 5 bases and J by 13 bases, with 21 bases between them. The CDR3 reads CASSLKLTHRLQYF. For the CDR3, the DNA is TGTGCCAGCAGCCTAAAACTGACCCACAGACTCCAGTACTTC.

The chain has TRBV19 and TRBJ1-5; no clear D. Deletions cut 3 bases from V and 4 bases from J, with 7 bases between. The germline V gene has CDR1 LNHDA and CDR2 SQIVND (reference sequence). This CDR3 contains 13 residues. CDR3 sequence: CASSILNNQPQHF. The CDR3 bases are TGTGCCAGTAGTATCTTGAATAATCAGCCCCAGCATTTT. The full variable domain, completed using reference TRBV19 and TRBJ1-5, is DGGITQSPKYLFRKEGQNVTLSCEQNLNHDAMYWYRQDPGQGLRLIYYSQIVNDFQKGDIAEGYSVSREKKESFPLTVTSAQKNPTAFYLCASSILNNQPQHFGDGTRLSIL.

This clone was seen a few times. The chain carries TRBV1 and TRBJ2-2; TRBD1 reflects the table's D call only, with no check against the DNA. TRBV1 is a pseudogene. CDR3 size: 15 residues. The CDR3 DNA reads as TGCACCAGTTCAAGATTGGGGACAGACACCGGGGAGCTGTTTTTT. Encoded protein: CTSSRLGTDTGELFF.